Included here is one TCR beta chain sequence, with context. The antigen is unknown. The data stem from a study of OX40 agonist ivuxolimab in advanced cancers. Study as a whole: Partial responses were achieved by three patients: one hepatocellular carcinoma, two cutaneous melanoma. Study observations and caveats: Mean expanded clone counts were higher in CD8+ than CD4+ T cells.

Produced via immunoSEQ multiplex PCR; TCRdb's table is partial and in-frame only. The sample lists 60,000 to 70,000 clones, over 80% occurring once. Germline CDR1 reads SGHTA; CDR2 reads FQGNSA. Trimming took 5 bases from V and 1 from J; bases not matched to a gene: 10. The CDR3 contains 16 residues. The input for sequencing was CD4+ or CD8+ T cells sorted from blood, taken in a trial of the OX40 agonist ivuxolimab. The rearrangement joins TRBV7-2 to TRBJ1-2, with 7 bases lining up with TRBD1. This TCR derives from an adult with an advanced solid tumor such as melanoma, head and neck, liver or kidney cancer. The CDR3 protein is CASSLRTGELNYGYTF. CDR3 DNA: TGTGCCAGCAGCCTTAGGACAGGCGAGCTTAACTATGGCTACACCTTC.